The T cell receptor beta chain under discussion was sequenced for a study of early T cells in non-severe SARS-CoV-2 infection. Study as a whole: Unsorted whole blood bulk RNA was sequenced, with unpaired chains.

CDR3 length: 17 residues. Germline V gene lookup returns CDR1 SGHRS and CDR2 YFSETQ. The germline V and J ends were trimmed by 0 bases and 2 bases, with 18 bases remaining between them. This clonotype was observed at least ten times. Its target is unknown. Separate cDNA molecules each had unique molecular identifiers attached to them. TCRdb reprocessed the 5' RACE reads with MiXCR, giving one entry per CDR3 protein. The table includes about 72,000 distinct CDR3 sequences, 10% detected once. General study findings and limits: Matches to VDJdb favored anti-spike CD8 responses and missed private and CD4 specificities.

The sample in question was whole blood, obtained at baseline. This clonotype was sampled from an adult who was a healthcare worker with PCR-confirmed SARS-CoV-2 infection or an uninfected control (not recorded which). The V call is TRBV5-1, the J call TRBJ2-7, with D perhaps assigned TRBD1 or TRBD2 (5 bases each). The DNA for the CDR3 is TGCGCCAGCAGCTTGGCCGCCGGGACGGCAGGTCCCTACGAGCAGTACTTC. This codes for CASSLAAGTAGPYEQYF.